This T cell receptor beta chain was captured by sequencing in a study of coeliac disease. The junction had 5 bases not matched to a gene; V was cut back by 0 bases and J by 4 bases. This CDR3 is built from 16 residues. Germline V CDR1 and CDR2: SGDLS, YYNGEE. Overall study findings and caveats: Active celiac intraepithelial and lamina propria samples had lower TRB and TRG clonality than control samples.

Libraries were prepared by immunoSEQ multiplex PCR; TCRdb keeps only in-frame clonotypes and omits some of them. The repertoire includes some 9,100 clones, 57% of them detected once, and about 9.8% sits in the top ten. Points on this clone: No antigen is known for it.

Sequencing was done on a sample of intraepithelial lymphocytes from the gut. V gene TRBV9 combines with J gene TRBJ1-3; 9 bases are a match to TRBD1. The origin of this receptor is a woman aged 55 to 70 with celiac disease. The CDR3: CASSVAGQGIGNTIYF. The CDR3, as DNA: TGTGCCAGCAGCGTAGCAGGACAGGGGATCGGAAACACCATATATTTT. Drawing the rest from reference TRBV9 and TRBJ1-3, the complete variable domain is DSGVTQTPKHLITATGQRVTLRCSPRSGDLSVYWYQQSLDQGLQFLIQYYNGEERAKGNILERFSAQQFPDLHSELNLSSLELGDSALYFCASSVAGQGIGNTIYFGEGSWLTVV.